The 21 T cell receptor beta chains listed next were all sequenced from one sample in a study of CD8+ T cells in alopecia areata listed by TCRdb under 2018. The intended sense of this specimen's time point label: baseline before oral tofacitinib. The library was built by means of the immunoSEQ multiplex PCR assay. RNA was extracted from all samples and reverse transcribed into cDNA as template for TCR sequencing. This is the immuneACCESS table as TCRdb keeps it, with only in-frame sequences that have V and J called. A part of the clones is gone; compared with another copy, unresolved V genes explain less than half, and the rest is unexplained. The sample records 150,000 or so clones, about 87% of which are singletons. Approximately 16% of the sample goes to the ten largest clones. The starting material was CD8+ T cells sorted from blood, obtained at week 0. Every receptor here comes from a human donor with alopecia areata.

V is TRBV7-9 and J is TRBJ2-5; the D gene could be TRBD1 or TRBD2 (5 bases each). This CDR3 region has 14 residues. The germline V and J ends were trimmed by 3 bases and 1 base, with 9 bases remaining between them. Germline V gene lookup returns CDR1 SEHNR and CDR2 FQNEAQ (reference sequence). The CDR3 DNA follows: TGTGCCAGCAGCTTGAGGGACCTCCAAGAGACCCAGTACTTC. Translation gives CASSLRDLQETQYF.

This chain links TRBV7-2 with TRBJ2-7; D possibly corresponds to TRBD1 (6 bases). Trimming took 5 bases from V and 1 from J, leaving 15 bases between them. Germline CDR1 reads SGHTA; CDR2 reads FQGNSA. The CDR3 consists of 15 residues. The CDR3 sequence is CASSEGGLKSYEQYF. CDR3 DNA sequence: TGTGCCAGCAGCGAAGGGGGTTTGAAGTCCTACGAGCAGTACTTC.

The chain employs TRBV29-1 and TRBJ2-7; D not resolved. Germline V gives CDR1 SQVTM, CDR2 ANQGSEA. CDR3 length: 14 amino acids. V gave up 7 bases and J gave up 0 bases, with 16 bases separating them. In nucleotides, the CDR3 is TGCAGCGCAGTTGACCTCCGAAACTCCTACGAGCAGTACTTC. This translates into CSAVDLRNSYEQYF.

The V gene is TRBV19, the J gene TRBJ2-7; the D gene is possibly TRBD2 (5 bases). Trimming cost V 10 bases and J 6 bases, with 19 bases left between them. The germline CDR1 and CDR2 sequences are LNHDA and SQIVND (reference sequence). The CDR3 length is 13 residues. As DNA, the CDR3 is TGTGCCACCGCGGACTTTCAAACCTTCGAGCAGTACTTC. This sequence encodes CATADFQTFEQYF.

DNA for the CDR3: TGTGCCAGCAGTTTAGGTGGTCCCCACTTTTACGAGCAGTACTTC. Translated: CASSLGGPHFYEQYF. V gene TRBV27 combines with J gene TRBJ2-7; D is uncertain. The ends were cut back, 2 bases at V and 4 bases at J, with 15 bases in the middle. The CDR3 contains 15 residues. Germline CDR1 reads MNHEY; CDR2 reads SMNVEV (reference sequence).

The chain links TRBV28 to TRBJ2-7; no reliable D call. The CDR3 length is 10 residues. Between the trimmed V and J ends, which lost 3 bases and 7 bases, there was a span of 4 bases. Germline V gene lookup returns CDR1 MDHEN and CDR2 SYDVKM. CDR3 sequence reads: CASSFEEQYF. CDR3 nucleotides: TGTGCCAGCAGTTTTGAGGAGCAGTACTTC.

This chain uses TRBV29-1 with TRBJ2-1; 13 bases map to TRBD2. Unmatched junction bases numbered 5, after V lost 6 bases and J lost 0 bases. Germline CDR1 is SQVTM and CDR2 is ANQGSEA. This CDR3 has 16 amino acids. Here the CDR3 reads CSVVGLAGSSYNEQFF. CDR3 DNA: TGCAGCGTCGTGGGACTAGCGGGGAGCTCCTACAATGAGCAGTTCTTC.

The sample holds one count of this clone. V usage is TRBV7-9 and J usage is TRBJ2-7, with D possibly being TRBD2 (6 bases). The CDR3 is 11 amino acids. CDR1 and CDR2 (germline): SEHNR, FQNEAQ (reference sequence). The germline V and J ends were trimmed by 6 bases and 5 bases, with 8 bases remaining between them. For the CDR3, the DNA is TGTGCCAGCAGGGGCGGGGACGAGCAGTACTTC. The encoded protein is CASRGGDEQYF.

The chain is built from TRBV10-2 and TRBJ2-5; no firm D call. Between the trimmed V and J ends, which lost 3 bases and 2 bases, there was a span of 10 bases. Germline V gene data show CDR1 as WSHSY and CDR2 as SAAADI. The CDR3 totals 14 residues. CDR3 sequence: CASSDTPSQETQYF. The CDR3 nucleotides read TGCGCCAGCAGTGATACGCCATCTCAAGAGACCCAGTACTTC.

The chain couples TRBV7-9 to TRBJ2-3, with unresolved D. The germline V gene has CDR1 SEHNR and CDR2 FQNEAQ (reference sequence). Trimming stripped 1 base from V and 0 bases from J, with 8 bases between. This CDR3 spans 15 amino acids. The CDR3 nucleotides are TGTGCCAGCAGCTTAGAATCAGCCAGCACAGATACGCAGTATTTT. Translation: CASSLESASTDTQYF. Based on the CDR3 plus reference TRBV7-9 and TRBJ2-3, the full variable domain is DTGVSQNPRHKITKRGQNVTFRCDPISEHNRLYWYRQTLGQGPEFLTYFQNEAQLEKSRLLSDRFSAERPKGSFSTLEIQRTEQGDSAMYLCASSLESASTDTQYFGPGTRLTVL.

CDR3 residues: CASSQEPGLVNQPQHF. CDR3 bases: TGCGCCAGCAGCCAAGAACCAGGGTTGGTCAATCAGCCCCAGCATTTT. This sequence joins TRBV4-1 and TRBJ1-5, with a weak D call TRBD1 (5 bases). Germline V gene sequence: CDR1 MGHRA, CDR2 YSYEKL. Trimming cost V 0 bases and J 3 bases, with 12 bases left between them. The CDR3 covers 16 residues.

The CDR3, as DNA: TGCAGCGTTACCTTGGGGGTCGACGAGCAGTACTTC. The encoded protein is CSVTLGVDEQYF. The rearrangement links TRBV29-1 to TRBJ2-5; either TRBD1 or TRBD2 may supply D (5 bases each). The J call could be wrong; TRBJ2-7 is a better fit for the DNA end. Germline CDR1 SQVTM, CDR2 ANQGSEA. The CDR3 consists of 12 residues.

The chain recombines TRBV19 with TRBJ1-2; a possible D gene is TRBD1 (5 bases). Per germline, CDR1 LNHDA and CDR2 SQIVND (reference sequence). The CDR3 runs 15 residues. V was clipped by 3 bases and J by 5 bases, with 16 bases between them. In nucleotides, the CDR3 is TGTGCCAGTAGTATGACGGCAGGGAGAGGGTATGGCTACACCTTC. Translating it yields CASSMTAGRGYGYTF.

The chain couples TRBV4-2 to TRBJ2-7, with TRBD1 identical over 10 bases. With 4 bases clipped from V and 4 bases from J, the junction kept 7 bases outside the gene matches. Germline V gene sequence: CDR1 LGHNA, CDR2 YNFKEQ. This CDR3 is 15 amino acids long. CDR3 nucleotide sequence: TGTGCCAGCAGCCTGACAGGGGGCACAGGTTACGAGCAGTACTTC. Protein product: CASSLTGGTGYEQYF.

The chain is built from TRBV27 and TRBJ2-4; D is unresolved. Germline V CDR1 and CDR2: MNHEY, SMNVEV (reference sequence). The ends were cut back, 4 bases at V and 5 bases at J, with 9 bases in the middle. This CDR3 comprises 13 residues. The DNA of the CDR3 is TGTGCCAGCAGTTCGGACCGGCAAAACATTCAGTACTTC. Amino acid sequence: CASSSDRQNIQYF.

This chain uses TRBV7-2 with TRBJ1-1; maybe TRBD1 (6 bases). V lost 2 bases, J lost 4 bases, and 11 bases lay in between. The CDR3 sequence is 14 residues long. Germline V gene data show CDR1 as SGHTA and CDR2 as FQGNSA. The CDR3 region has the DNA TGTGCCAGCAGCTTAACAGGGTTTGGCACTGAAGCTTTCTTT. The encoded protein is CASSLTGFGTEAFF.

This chain connects TRBV29-1 to TRBJ2-5; D possibly corresponds to TRBD2 (6 bases). The J call is doubtful: the DNA matches TRBJ2-7 better. The germline V gene has CDR1 SQVTM and CDR2 ANQGSEA. CDR3 length: 13 amino acids. CDR3 sequence: CSVEPSWGDEQYF. The CDR3 coding sequence is TGCAGCGTTGAGCCCTCTTGGGGGGACGAGCAGTACTTC.

The chain has TRBV29-1 and TRBJ1-1, with D unclear. Germline CDR1 is SQVTM and CDR2 is ANQGSEA. V was clipped by 3 bases and J by 1 base, with 15 bases between them. The CDR3 spans 15 residues. The CDR3 sequence is CSVEVVGRTNTEAFF. CDR3 DNA sequence: TGCAGCGTTGAGGTCGTGGGAAGGACGAACACTGAAGCTTTCTTT.

The rearrangement joins TRBV5-1 to TRBJ2-4, with D perhaps matching TRBD2 (6 bases). The CDR3 runs to 18 residues. From germline, CDR1 is SGHRS and CDR2 YFSETQ. Trimming stripped 0 bases from V and 1 base from J, with 17 bases between. Here the CDR3 DNA reads TGCGCCAGCAGCTTGGTGGGGGTCCACCGGGAGGCCAAAAACATTCAGTACTTC. Translated: CASSLVGVHREAKNIQYF.

The chain is built from TRBV7-9 and TRBJ2-2, with 8 positions matching TRBD1. The CDR3 loop spans 15 amino acids. Trimming removed 5 bases from V and 2 bases from J; junction bases left unmatched: 4. Germline CDR1 is SEHNR and CDR2 is FQNEAQ (reference sequence). CDR3 residues: CASSQDRDNTGELFF. In DNA, the CDR3 is TGTGCCAGCAGCCAGGACAGGGATAACACCGGGGAGCTGTTTTTT.

This chain's CDR3 is CASSQDGTRVPYF. CDR3 nucleotide sequence: TGCGCCAGCAGCCAAGATGGGACCCGGGTGCCGTACTTC. This chain uses TRBV4-1 with TRBJ2-7, with D perhaps being TRBD1 or TRBD2 (5 bases each). Trimming pared 0 bases from V and 12 bases from J, leaving 15 bases between. This CDR3 region has 13 residues. Germline V gene data show CDR1 as MGHRA and CDR2 as YSYEKL.